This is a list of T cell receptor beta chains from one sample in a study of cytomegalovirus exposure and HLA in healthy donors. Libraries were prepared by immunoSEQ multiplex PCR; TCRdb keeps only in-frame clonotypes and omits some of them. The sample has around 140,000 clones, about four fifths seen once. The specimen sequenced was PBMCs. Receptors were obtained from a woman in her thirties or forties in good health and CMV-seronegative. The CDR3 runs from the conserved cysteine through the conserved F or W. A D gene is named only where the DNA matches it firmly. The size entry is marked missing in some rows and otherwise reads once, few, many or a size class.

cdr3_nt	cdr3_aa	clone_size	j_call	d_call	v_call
TGTGCCAGCAGTAAAGACAGGGGGCGAATCACCTTC	CASSKDRGRITF	.	TRBJ1-2	TRBD1	TRBV6-5
TGTGCCAGCAGTTTATGGGCTGGGCAGGGCGGCACTGAAGCTTTCTTT	CASSLWAGQGGTEAFF	.	TRBJ1-1	.	TRBV27
TGTGCCAGCAGCCCGACAGGCAACTACGAGCAGTACTTC	CASSPTGNYEQYF	.	TRBJ2-7	.	TRBV7-2
TGTGCCAGCAGCCCATCGAGGGGGCGGACTGAAGCTTTCTTT	CASSPSRGRTEAFF	.	TRBJ1-1	TRBD1	TRBV7-9
TGTGCCAGCAGGAGAACTGAAGCTTTCTTT	CASRRTEAFF	.	TRBJ1-1	.	TRBV7-2
TGTGCCAGCAGCCTAGAGTTAAACACTGAAGCTTTCTTT	CASSLELNTEAFF	.	TRBJ1-1	.	TRBV14
TGTGCCAGCAGCTTGGCCGGGAGAACTGAAGCTTTCTTT	CASSLAGRTEAFF	.	TRBJ1-1	.	TRBV5-8
TGTGCCAGCAGCTTAGGGCAGGGGGCGAAAGATGGCTACACCTTC	CASSLGQGAKDGYTF	.	TRBJ1-2	TRBD1	TRBV13
TGTGCCAGCAGCCAAGATTCCCTCAGGTCAGGTACTAACTATGGCTACACCTTC	CASSQDSLRSGTNYGYTF	.	TRBJ1-2	.	TRBV4-2
TGTGCCAGCAGCCAAGCCGGACAGAACACTGAAGCTTTCTTT	CASSQAGQNTEAFF	.	TRBJ1-1	.	TRBV4-2
TGTGCCAGCAGGCGCGCAGGGCAGGGGGCAATGAAGCAGTATTTT	CASRRAGQGAMKQYF	.	TRBJ2-3	TRBD1	TRBV5-4
TGTGCCAGCAGTTACTCGAATTCGGGGAACACTGAAGCTTTCTTT	CASSYSNSGNTEAFF	.	TRBJ1-1	.	TRBV6-6
TGTGCCAGCAGCCAAGGCGATAGCGGGGCTAGCTCCTACGAGCAGTACTTC	CASSQGDSGASSYEQYF	.	TRBJ2-7	TRBD2	TRBV4-2
TGTGCCAGCAGCCCCCGGACAGGGTTTAACTATGGCTACACCTTC	CASSPRTGFNYGYTF	.	TRBJ1-2	TRBD1	TRBV27
TGTGCCAGCAGCATGGACAGGGGGCGTACTGAAGCTTTCTTT	CASSMDRGRTEAFF	.	TRBJ1-1	TRBD1	TRBV7-8
TGCGCCAGCAGCTTGGCCGGGACAGGGTGGGGGAACACTGAAGCTTTCTTT	CASSLAGTGWGNTEAFF	medium-sized	TRBJ1-1	TRBD1	TRBV5-1
TGTGCCAGCAGCGCACTACAGGAGAGCTATGGCTACACCTTC	CASSALQESYGYTF	.	TRBJ1-2	.	TRBV5-6
TGCGCCAGCAGCCAAGAAAAACAGGGGCGGAACACCGGGGAGCTGTTTTTT	CASSQEKQGRNTGELFF	.	TRBJ2-2	TRBD1	TRBV4-3
TGTGCCAGCAGCCGCCGGGGGGCCGAGCAGTACTTC	CASSRRGAEQYF	.	TRBJ2-7	.	TRBV6-5
TGCGCCAGCAGCTTGCAGGGATCCTACAATGAGCAGTTCTTC	CASSLQGSYNEQFF	.	TRBJ2-1	.	TRBV5-1
TGTGCCAGCAGTTCGAGGACAGCCGGGGAGCTGTTTTTT	CASSSRTAGELFF	few	TRBJ2-2	.	TRBV27
TGTGCCAGCAGTTCGGGGAATCAGCCCCAGCATTTT	CASSSGNQPQHF	few	TRBJ1-5	.	TRBV28
TGTGCCAGCAGCGGACCCGGGACAGGGAGACCCTACGAGCAGTACTTC	CASSGPGTGRPYEQYF	.	TRBJ2-7	TRBD1	TRBV7-8
TGTGCCAGCAGCCTCCTGAGAGGGGGACAGGGGGCCGGGGGCTACACCTTC	CASSLLRGGQGAGGYTF	.	TRBJ1-2	TRBD1	TRBV9